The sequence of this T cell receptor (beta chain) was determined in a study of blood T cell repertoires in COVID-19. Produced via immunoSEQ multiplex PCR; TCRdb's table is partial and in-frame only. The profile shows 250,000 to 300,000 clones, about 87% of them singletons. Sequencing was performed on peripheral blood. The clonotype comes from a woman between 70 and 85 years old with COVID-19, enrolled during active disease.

The CDR3 region has the DNA TGTGCCAGCACCGGGGCTAGCGGGCCATACAATGAGCAGTTCTTC. It translates to CASTGASGPYNEQFF. The rearrangement uses TRBV7-2 and TRBJ2-1; 8 bases align to TRBD2. CDR3 length equals 15 residues. V lost 7 bases and J lost 4; bases outside the gene matches: 9. Per germline, CDR1 SGHTA and CDR2 FQGNSA.